The 18 T cell receptor beta chains below were found in one sample sequenced in a study of T cell responses to AZD1222 COVID-19 vaccine. Only in-frame clones appear in the TCRdb table, and some are missing; sequencing was by immunoSEQ multiplex PCR. The sample holds fewer than 150,000 clones, nearly 95% seen once. The sample was peripheral blood, taken on day 0 of AZD1222 vaccination. The receptors derive from an adult in good health.

The rearrangement links TRBV7-2 to TRBJ1-1, with unresolved D. Germline CDR1 SGHTA, CDR2 FQGNSA. The CDR3 runs 15 residues. Trimming cost V 5 bases and J 3 bases, with 16 bases left between them. CDR3: CASSQTYTGYTEAFF. DNA of the CDR3: TGTGCCAGCAGCCAAACTTATACTGGTTACACTGAAGCTTTCTTT.

The rearrangement joins TRBV5-1 to TRBJ2-2; D gene ambiguous. The CDR3 has 16 amino acids. The V gene's germline CDR1 is SGHRS and CDR2 YFSETQ. V dropped 0 bases and J dropped 0 bases, with 9 bases sitting between them. CDR3 sequence: CASSLAALANTGELFF. CDR3 in DNA: TGCGCCAGCAGCTTGGCCGCCTTAGCGAACACCGGGGAGCTGTTTTTT.

The count of this clone is one. The rearrangement uses TRBV11-2 and TRBJ2-1; a possible D gene is TRBD2 (5 bases). V was cut by 8 bases and J by 3 bases, with 5 bases left in between. CDR1 and CDR2 from the germline V gene are SGHAT and FQNNGV. This CDR3 is 11 amino acids long. The CDR3 spells CASGLYNEQFF. In DNA, the CDR3 is TGTGCCAGCGGACTCTACAATGAGCAGTTCTTC.

This clone has a single count. This sequence joins TRBV19 and TRBJ1-4; 7 bases are a match to TRBD1. The CDR3 extends over 12 amino acids. Germline loops: CDR1 LNHDA, CDR2 SQIVND (reference sequence). Trimming took 9 bases from V and 7 from J; bases not matched to a gene: 5. CDR3 region: CASNWDSEKLFF. The CDR3 DNA sequence: TGTGCCAGCAACTGGGACAGTGAAAAACTGTTTTTT.

A single count supports this clone. This rearrangement joins TRBV4-2 to TRBJ1-2; D is unclear. Per the germline V gene, CDR1 is LGHNA and CDR2 is YNFKEQ. The CDR3 spans 14 residues. Trimming took 2 bases from V and 0 from J, leaving 7 bases between them. The CDR3 spells CASSQPNSNYGYTF. The CDR3 bases are TGTGCCAGCAGCCAACCGAACTCTAACTATGGCTACACCTTC.

The chain's CDR3 is CASSFGGMNTEAFF. The CDR3 DNA sequence: TGTGCCAGCAGCTTTGGGGGTATGAACACTGAAGCTTTCTTT. J is TRBJ1-1 and V is TRBV7-2, with D possibly being TRBD1 (5 bases). The V and J ends lost 3 bases and 0 bases respectively, with 8 bases between them. This CDR3 region has 14 residues. The germline CDR1 and CDR2 sequences are SGHTA and FQGNSA. The whole variable domain, remainder taken from reference TRBV7-2 and TRBJ1-1, is GAGVSQSPSNKVTEKGKDVELRCDPISGHTALYWYRQSLGQGLEFLIYFQGNSAPDKSGLPSDRFSAERTGGSVSTLTIQRTQQEDSAVYLCASSFGGMNTEAFFGQGTRLTVV.

The chain is built from TRBV5-8 and TRBJ2-7; possibly TRBD1 or TRBD2 for D (6 bases each). Germline V gene sequence: CDR1 SGHTS, CDR2 YDEGEE. This CDR3 contains 14 residues. Trimming pared 1 base from V and 6 bases from J, leaving 14 bases between. The CDR3 loop is CASSLWMSGAEQYF. The CDR3, as DNA: TGTGCCAGCAGCTTGTGGATGTCGGGGGCCGAGCAGTACTTC.

The chain carries TRBV6-5 and TRBJ1-6; TRBD1 matches at 10 bases. Germline values: CDR1 MNHEY, CDR2 SVGAGI. V lost 4 bases and J lost 7; bases outside the gene matches: 4. This CDR3 is 15 amino acids long. The chain's CDR3 is CASSSWTGGNSPLHF. For the CDR3, the DNA is TGTGCCAGCAGTTCGTGGACAGGGGGGAATTCACCCCTCCACTTT.

The rearrangement uses TRBV13 and TRBJ2-7, with TRBD1 matching over 7 bases. The CDR3 totals 14 residues. The junction had 5 bases not matched to a gene; V was cut back by 4 bases and J by 2 bases. Germline V gene data show CDR1 as PRHDT and CDR2 as FYEKMQ (reference sequence). The CDR3 DNA sequence: TGTGCCAGCAGCTGGGGTCAGGGGGCCTACGAGCAGTACTTC. This encodes CASSWGQGAYEQYF.

The J gene is TRBJ1-1, the V gene TRBV5-1; D unclear. The CDR3 has 14 residues. Trimming stripped 7 bases from V and 1 base from J, with 14 bases between. The germline gives CDR1 SGHRS, CDR2 YFSETQ. The CDR3 bases are TGCGCCAGCGGGCTGGGGAGGCCGAACACTGAAGCTTTCTTT. Translating it yields CASGLGRPNTEAFF.

V usage is TRBV18 and J usage is TRBJ1-1; D not resolved. V lost 3 bases to trimming and J lost 5 bases, with 13 bases between them. The CDR3 is 14 amino acids. Germline CDR1 is KGHSH and CDR2 is LQKENI. In DNA form, the CDR3 reads TGTGCCAGCTCACCGGGTCTAGCGGGGACTGAAGCTTTCTTT. Protein sequence: CASSPGLAGTEAFF.

V gene TRBV6-6 combines with J gene TRBJ1-5; 7 bases are a match to TRBD1. The J segment lost 1 base and the V segment lost 5 bases, leaving 17 bases of the junction unmatched. The CDR3 consists of 19 residues. Germline values: CDR1 MNHNY, CDR2 SVGAGI (reference sequence). CDR3 nucleotide sequence: TGTGCCAGCAGTCCATATAAGGGACAGCCTTATGTCAGCAATCAGCCCCAGCATTTT. Protein sequence: CASSPYKGQPYVSNQPQHF.

In regard to this clone: Other DNA sequences within the sample encode an identical CDR3. This chain joins TRBV2 and TRBJ1-5; D not certain. This CDR3 comprises 13 residues. In germline, CDR1 is SNHLY, CDR2 FYNNEI. V was shortened by 6 bases and J by 0 bases, with 6 bases between the two germline ends. In nucleotides, the CDR3 is TGTGCCAGCAGAAGGGATAGCAATCAGCCCCAGCATTTT. It encodes CASRRDSNQPQHF.

This chain uses TRBV29-1 with TRBJ1-2; D is undetermined. The V gene's germline CDR1 is SQVTM and CDR2 ANQGSEA. V lost 6 bases and J lost 5, with 16 bases in between. The CDR3 loop spans 13 amino acids. The CDR3 reads CSVDPPYGYGYTF. CDR3 DNA sequence: TGCAGCGTCGACCCCCCCTACGGGTATGGCTACACCTTC.

CDR3 in DNA: TGTGCCATCACGAAAGACAGGGAAGTAGGCGAGCAGTACTTC. Encoded protein: CAITKDREVGEQYF. The genes are TRBV10-3 and TRBJ2-7; 7 bases fit TRBD1. The CDR3 runs to 14 residues. Germline-derived CDR1 and CDR2 are ENHRY and SYGVKD. V trimming: 7 bases; J trimming: 6 bases; junction bases outside the gene matches: 12.

J is TRBJ1-1 and V is TRBV30; D is undetermined. Germline CDR1 GTSNPN, CDR2 SVGIG (reference sequence). The CDR3 spans 11 residues. V lost 0 bases and J 4 bases, leaving 3 bases between the germline ends. CDR3: CAWSVLTEAFF. CDR3 DNA sequence: TGTGCCTGGAGTGTACTCACTGAAGCTTTCTTT. Variable domain in full (rest from reference TRBV30 and TRBJ1-1): SQTIHQWPATLVQPVGSPLSLECTVEGTSNPNLYWYRQAAGRGLQLLFYSVGIGQISSEVPQNLSASRPQDRQFILSSKKLLLSDSGFYLCAWSVLTEAFFGQGTRLTVV.

This chain joins TRBV7-2 and TRBJ2-1, with TRBD2 matching 7 bases. The CDR3 is made up of 15 amino acids. Trimming at V came to 3 bases and at J to 15 bases, leaving 17 bases not matched to a gene. CDR1 is SGHTA and CDR2 is FQGNSA in the germline V gene. DNA for the CDR3: TGTGCCAGCAGCTTCACCGGGGGAGCGGGGACCAGCTGGTTCTTC. Its protein is CASSFTGGAGTSWFF.

The chain has TRBV1 and TRBJ2-5; TRBD2, the D gene given by the table, was not confirmed from the DNA. TRBV1 is shown as a pseudogene. The length of the CDR3 is 17 residues. CDR3 loop: CTSSQDPGTSGKETQYF. The CDR3 DNA reads TGCACCAGCAGCCAGGACCCCGGGACTAGCGGGAAAGAGACCCAGTACTTC.